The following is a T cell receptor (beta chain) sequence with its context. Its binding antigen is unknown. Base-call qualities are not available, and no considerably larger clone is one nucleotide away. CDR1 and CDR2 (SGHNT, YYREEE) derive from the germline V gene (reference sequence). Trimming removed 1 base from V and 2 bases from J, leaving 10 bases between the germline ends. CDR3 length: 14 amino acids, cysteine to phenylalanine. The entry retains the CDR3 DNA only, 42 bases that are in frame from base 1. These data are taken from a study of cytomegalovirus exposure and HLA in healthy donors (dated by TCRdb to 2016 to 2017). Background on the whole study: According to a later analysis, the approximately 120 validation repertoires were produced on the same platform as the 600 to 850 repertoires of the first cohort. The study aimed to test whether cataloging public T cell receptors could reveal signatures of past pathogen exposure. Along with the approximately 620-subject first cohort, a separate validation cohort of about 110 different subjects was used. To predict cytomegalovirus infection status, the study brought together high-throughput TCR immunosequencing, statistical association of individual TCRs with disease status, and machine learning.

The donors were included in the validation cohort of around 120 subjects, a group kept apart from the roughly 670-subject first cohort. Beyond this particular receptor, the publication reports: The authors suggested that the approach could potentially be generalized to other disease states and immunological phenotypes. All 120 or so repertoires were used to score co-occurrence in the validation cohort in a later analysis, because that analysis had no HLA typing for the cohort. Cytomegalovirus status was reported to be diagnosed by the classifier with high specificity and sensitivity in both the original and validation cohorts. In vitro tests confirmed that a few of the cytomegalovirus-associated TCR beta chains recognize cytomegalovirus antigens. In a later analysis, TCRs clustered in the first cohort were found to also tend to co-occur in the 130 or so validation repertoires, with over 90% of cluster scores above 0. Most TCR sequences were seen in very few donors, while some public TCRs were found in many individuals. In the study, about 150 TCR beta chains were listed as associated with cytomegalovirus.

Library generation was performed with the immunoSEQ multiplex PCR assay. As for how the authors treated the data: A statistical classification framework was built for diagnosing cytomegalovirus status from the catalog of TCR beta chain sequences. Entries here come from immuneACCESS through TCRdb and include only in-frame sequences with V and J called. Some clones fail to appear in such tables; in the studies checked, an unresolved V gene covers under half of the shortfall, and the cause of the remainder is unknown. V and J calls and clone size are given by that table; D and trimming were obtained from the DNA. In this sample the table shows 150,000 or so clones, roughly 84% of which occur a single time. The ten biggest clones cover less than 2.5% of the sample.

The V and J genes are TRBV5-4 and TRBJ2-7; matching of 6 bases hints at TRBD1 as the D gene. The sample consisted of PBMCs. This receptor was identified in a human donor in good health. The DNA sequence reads TGTGCCAGCAGCTTGTCAGGGGCGCCCTACGAGCAGTACTTC. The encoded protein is CASSLSGAPYEQYF.